The rows below give T cell receptor beta chains drawn from one sample of a study of graft-versus-host responses after intestinal transplantation. TCRdb's table, derived via immunoSEQ multiplex PCR, lists solely in-frame clones and lacks some. The sample lists tens of thousands of clones; about nine tenths were seen once. These TCRs' antigens remain unknown. Sequencing used unstimulated CD4+ T cells sorted from spleen or lymph node cells, obtained before intestinal transplant. The receptor source for this set is a human donor who received an intestinal transplant. CDR3s include the opening cysteine and the closing phenylalanine or tryptophan. Fields, in order: D gene, clone size, V gene, J gene, CDR3 DNA, CDR3 protein. D genes are given only for firm matches. Clone sizes are given selectively: once, few, many, or a class where the clone is expanded.

TRBD2	.	TRBV19	TRBJ2-5	TGTGCCAGTAGCCGCCCAGGCGGGGGGATCCAAGAGACCCAGTACTTC	CASSRPGGGIQETQYF
.	.	TRBV4-3	TRBJ1-2	TGCGCCAGCAGCCAAGCGCGGGGGCAGGGGGGCTACACCTTC	CASSQARGQGGYTF
.	.	TRBV6-5	TRBJ2-3	TGTGCCAGCAGTTACTCGCGGGGCCAGACAGATACGCAGTATTTT	CASSYSRGQTDTQYF
TRBD2	.	TRBV7-2	TRBJ2-1	TGTGCCAGCAGCTTACGGGCGGGGGGGCGATCCTACAATGAGCAGTTCTTC	CASSLRAGGRSYNEQFF
.	.	TRBV30	TRBJ1-6	TGTGCCCGCCGGGGGGGAACCTATAATTCACCCCTCCACTTT	CARRGGTYNSPLHF
TRBD2	.	TRBV10-3	TRBJ2-5	TGTGCCATCAGTGACGGTCCCGGGAGGGATGAGACCCAGTACTTC	CAISDGPGRDETQYF
TRBD2	.	TRBV30	TRBJ2-1	TGTGCCTGGAGTGTAAGGGGACTAGCGGGGGACAATGAGCAGTTCTTC	CAWSVRGLAGDNEQFF
.	.	TRBV10-3	TRBJ1-6	TGTGCCTCCGAGAGCTCCTATAATTCACCCCTCCACTTT	CASESSYNSPLHF
.	once	TRBV4-1	TRBJ2-1	TGCGCCAGCAGTAACTTAGCGGCTTGGGGATCCAATGAGCAGTTCTTC	CASSNLAAWGSNEQFF
.	.	TRBV7-9	TRBJ2-6	TGTGCCAGTCGGAGGACGGGCTCTGGGGCCAACGTCCTGACTTTC	CASRRTGSGANVLTF
TRBD1	.	TRBV19	TRBJ1-2	TGTGCCAGTAGCAATCCGGGACAGGGCTCTTACTATGGCTACACCTTC	CASSNPGQGSYYGYTF
.	.	TRBV18	TRBJ1-1	TGTGCCAGCTCACCGGGAGGGAACACTGAAGCTTTCTTT	CASSPGGNTEAFF
.	once	TRBV29-1	TRBJ1-3	TGCAGCGCGCGCAGGGGCTCTGGAAACACCATATATTTT	CSARRGSGNTIYF
.	once	TRBV5-1	TRBJ2-1	TGCGCCAGCAGCCTAGACTTAGATGAGCAGTTCTTC	CASSLDLDEQFF
TRBD1	.	TRBV6-6	TRBJ1-5	TGTGCCAGCAGTTACTCTAGGGACAGGGGTGGACAGCCCCAGCATTTT	CASSYSRDRGGQPQHF
.	.	TRBV29-1	TRBJ1-2	TGCAGCGTTCACAACAGGGAAACATCGAGCTACACCTTC	CSVHNRETSSYTF
TRBD1	.	TRBV7-2	TRBJ1-2	TGTGCCAGCAGCGAAATATTGACAGGGGGAAACGGCTACACCTTC	CASSEILTGGNGYTF
.	.	TRBV30	TRBJ2-3	TGTGCCTGGAGTGTAAGGCGGTCTACAGATACGCAGTATTTT	CAWSVRRSTDTQYF